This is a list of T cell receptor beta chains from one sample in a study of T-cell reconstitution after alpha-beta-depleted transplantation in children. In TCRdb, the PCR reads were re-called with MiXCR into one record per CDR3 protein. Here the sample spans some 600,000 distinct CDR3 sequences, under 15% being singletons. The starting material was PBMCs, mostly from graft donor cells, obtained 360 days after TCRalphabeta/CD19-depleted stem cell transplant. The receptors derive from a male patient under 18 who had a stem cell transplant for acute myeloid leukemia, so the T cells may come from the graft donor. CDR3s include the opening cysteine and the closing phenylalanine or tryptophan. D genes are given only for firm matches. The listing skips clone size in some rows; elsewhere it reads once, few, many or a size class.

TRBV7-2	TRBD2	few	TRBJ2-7	CASSPGTSGVYEQYF	TGTGCCAGCAGCCCAGGGACTAGCGGAGTATACGAGCAGTACTTC
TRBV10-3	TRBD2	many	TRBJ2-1	CAIRMTSGSNEQFF	TGTGCCATCAGGATGACTAGCGGGAGCAATGAGCAGTTCTTC
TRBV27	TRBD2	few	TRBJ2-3	CASSPSLARKDTQYF	TGTGCCAGCAGTCCCTCACTAGCGAGAAAAGATACGCAGTATTTT
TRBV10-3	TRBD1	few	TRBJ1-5	CAISESSGQGQNQPQHF	TGTGCCATCAGTGAGAGCAGTGGACAGGGCCAGAATCAGCCCCAGCATTTT
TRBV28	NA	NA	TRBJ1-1	CASTILGEGKNTEAFF	TGTGCCAGCACCATCCTCGGGGAGGGAAAGAACACTGAAGCTTTCTTT
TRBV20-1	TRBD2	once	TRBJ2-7	CSARGGAGGTYEQYF	TGCAGTGCTAGAGGGGGGGCGGGAGGTACCTACGAGCAGTACTTC
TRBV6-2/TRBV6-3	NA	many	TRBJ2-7	CASSLGDEQYF	TGTGCCAGCAGCTTAGGGGACGAGCAGTACTTC
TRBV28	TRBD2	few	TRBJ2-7	CASSLSPREQGEQYF	TGTGCCAGCAGTTTATCCCCGCGGGAGCAAGGCGAGCAGTACTTC
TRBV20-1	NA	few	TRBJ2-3	CSARRASPTDTQYF	TGCAGTGCTAGAAGGGCTTCTCCTACAGATACGCAGTATTTT
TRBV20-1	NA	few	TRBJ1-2	CSARKDGYTF	TGCAGTGCCCGGAAAGATGGCTACACCTTC
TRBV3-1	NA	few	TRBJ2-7	CASSQGRGEQYF	TGTGCCAGCAGCCAGGGGCGAGGCGAGCAGTACTTC
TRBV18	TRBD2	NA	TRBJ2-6	CASSPLRGAGSSGANVLTF	TGTGCCAGCTCACCGCTACGAGGAGCGGGGTCCTCTGGGGCCAACGTCCTGACTTTC
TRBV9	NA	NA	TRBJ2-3	CASSHPSSGFTDTQYF	TGTGCCAGCAGCCACCCTAGCAGCGGCTTCACAGATACGCAGTATTTT
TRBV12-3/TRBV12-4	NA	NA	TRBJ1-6	CASSIMTVPLSPLHF	TGTGCCAGCAGTATTATGACAGTTCCGCTTTCACCCCTCCACTTT
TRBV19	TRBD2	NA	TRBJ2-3	CASSPERSGRATDTQYF	TGTGCCAGTAGTCCTGAAAGAAGCGGGAGGGCGACAGATACGCAGTATTTT
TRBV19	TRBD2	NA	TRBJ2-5	CASSIRTSGTPGTQYF	TGTGCCAGTAGTATCCGGACTAGCGGAACGCCAGGGACCCAGTACTTC